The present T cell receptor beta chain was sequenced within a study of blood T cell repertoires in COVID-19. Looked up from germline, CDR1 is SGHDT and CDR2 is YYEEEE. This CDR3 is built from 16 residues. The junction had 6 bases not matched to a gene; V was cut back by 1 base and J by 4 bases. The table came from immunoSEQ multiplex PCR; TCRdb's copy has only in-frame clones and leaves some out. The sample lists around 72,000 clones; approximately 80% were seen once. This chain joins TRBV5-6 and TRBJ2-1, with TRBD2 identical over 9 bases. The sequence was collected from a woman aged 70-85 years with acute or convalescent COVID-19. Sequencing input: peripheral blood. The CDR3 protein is CASSLLASGKYNEQFF. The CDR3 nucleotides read TGTGCCAGCAGCTTGTTGGCTAGCGGGAAGTACAATGAGCAGTTCTTC.